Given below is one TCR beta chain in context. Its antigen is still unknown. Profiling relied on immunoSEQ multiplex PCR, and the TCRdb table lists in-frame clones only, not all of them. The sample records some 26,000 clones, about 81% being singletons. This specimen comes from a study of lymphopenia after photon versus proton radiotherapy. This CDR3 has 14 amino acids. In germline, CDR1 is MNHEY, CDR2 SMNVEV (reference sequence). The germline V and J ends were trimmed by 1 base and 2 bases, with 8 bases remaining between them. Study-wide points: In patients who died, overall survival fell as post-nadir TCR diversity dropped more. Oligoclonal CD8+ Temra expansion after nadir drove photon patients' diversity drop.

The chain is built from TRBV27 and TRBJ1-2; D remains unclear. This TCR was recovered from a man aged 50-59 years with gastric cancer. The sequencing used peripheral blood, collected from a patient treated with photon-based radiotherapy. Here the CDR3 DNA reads TGTGCCAGCAGTTTATATCCGGAGAACTATGGCTACACCTTC. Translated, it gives CASSLYPENYGYTF.